The 14 T cell receptor beta chains presented below share a single source sample, sequenced in a study of CD8 T cells in ankylosing spondylitis. General study points: One TCR beta motif, made up of several highly homologous variants, appeared characteristic of ankylosing spondylitis blood.

The antigens of these receptors remain unknown. TCRdb re-derived calls from the 5' RACE reads in MiXCR, one entry per CDR3 protein. The sample carries some 700,000 distinct CDR3 sequences, around 17% recorded once. The sequenced material came from blood, either unsorted or a sorted T cell fraction (not recorded which). These receptors all come from a male donor with ankylosing spondylitis.

This clonotype was found a few times. The V gene is TRBV7-2, the J gene TRBJ2-1; 7 bases fit TRBD2. The V and J ends lost 4 bases and 14 bases, in that order; junction bases with no gene match: 5. CDR3 length: 11 amino acids. Germline loops: CDR1 SGHTA, CDR2 FQGNSA. CDR3 sequence: CASSSSGVKFF. CDR3 sequence (DNA): TGTGCCAGCAGCTCTAGCGGAGTTAAGTTCTTC. The variable domain in full, with the rest retrieved from reference TRBV7-2 and TRBJ2-1, is GAGVSQSPSNKVTEKGKDVELRCDPISGHTALYWYRQSLGQGLEFLIYFQGNSAPDKSGLPSDRFSAERTGGSVSTLTIQRTQQEDSAVYLCASSSSGVKFFGPGTRLTVL.

This rearrangement joins TRBV6-2 or TRBV6-3 to TRBJ2-7; tentatively, D is TRBD2 (5 bases). The length of the CDR3 is 13 residues. Per germline, CDR1 MNHEY and CDR2 SVGEGT. The ends were cut back, 2 bases at V and 4 bases at J, with 9 bases in the middle. DNA for the CDR3: TGTGCCAGCAGTTACCATTCGGGATACGAGCAGTACTTC. Its protein product is CASSYHSGYEQYF.

This clonotype was picked up many times. The chain combines TRBV5-1 with TRBJ2-5; D call uncertain. Trimming took off 3 bases at V and 9 bases at J, with 12 bases between the two ends. The CDR3 covers 12 residues. CDR1 SGHRS and CDR2 YFSETQ come from the germline V gene. This CDR3 reads CASSSETHAQYF. CDR3 DNA: TGCGCCAGCAGCTCGGAGACCCATGCCCAGTACTTC.

The rearrangement joins TRBV7-9 to TRBJ1-2, with D possibly being TRBD1 (6 bases). CDR1 and CDR2 (germline): SEHNR, FQNEAQ (reference sequence). The CDR3 is made up of 17 amino acids. The ends were cut back, 5 bases at V and 5 bases at J, with 24 bases in the middle. CDR3 protein: CASSQGPGQRDLYGYTF. As DNA, the CDR3 is TGTGCCAGCAGCCAAGGTCCGGGACAACGTGACCTTTATGGCTACACCTTC.

In this sample, this clonotype turned up a few times. The rearrangement uses TRBV27 and TRBJ1-2; 7 bases agree with TRBD1. CDR3 size: 17 residues. Per the germline V gene, CDR1 is MNHEY and CDR2 is SMNVEV (reference sequence). V lost 5 bases to trimming and J lost 6 bases; unmatched junction nucleotides: 18. The CDR3 bases are TGTGCCAGCAGTCCTAGACAGGGTCCGGAGAGGGATAATGGCTACACCTTC. Translating gives CASSPRQGPERDNGYTF.

This clonotype was detected only a few times. This chain links TRBV10-3 with TRBJ2-7; weak D call: TRBD1 (7 bases). Germline V gives CDR1 ENHRY, CDR2 SYGVKD. This CDR3 has 15 residues. V was shortened by 4 bases and J by 2 bases, with 15 bases between the two germline ends. CDR3 bases: TGTGCCATCAGTGGCGGGACAGCGCGAACCTACGAGCAGTACTTC. This encodes CAISGGTARTYEQYF.

This clonotype was detected only a few times. CDR3 nucleotides: TGTGCCAGCATCGGACAGCTCTCCTATAATTCACCCCTCCACTTT. Protein product: CASIGQLSYNSPLHF. The V gene is TRBV11-2, the J gene TRBJ1-6; possibly TRBD1 for D (6 bases). CDR1 and CDR2 (germline): SGHAT, FQNNGV. The CDR3 contains 15 residues. The V gene lost 7 bases and the J gene lost 0 bases, with 10 bases spanning the gap.

This rearrangement joins TRBV15 to TRBJ2-7; 7 positions match TRBD2. From germline, CDR1 is LNHNV and CDR2 YYDKDF (reference sequence). CDR3 length: 15 amino acids. Germline trimming cut 2 bases from V and 5 bases from J; bases unmatched to any gene: 9. The chain's CDR3 is CATSRLTMGGDEQYF. The CDR3 nucleotides are TGTGCCACCAGCAGACTAACCATGGGAGGGGACGAGCAGTACTTC.

A few counts support this clonotype. This sequence joins TRBV15 and TRBJ2-5; the D gene is possibly TRBD2 (6 bases). Trimming removed 2 bases at V and 4 bases at J, with 14 bases between. This CDR3 contains 15 residues. Per the germline V gene, CDR1 is LNHNV and CDR2 is YYDKDF (reference sequence). CDR3 in DNA: TGTGCCACCAGCAGACTAGCGCGAGAGGTAGAGACCCAGTACTTC. Translating it yields CATSRLAREVETQYF.

J is TRBJ1-1 and V is TRBV12-3 or TRBV12-4, with D unresolved. The CDR3 runs to 15 residues. V was clipped by 4 bases and J by 4 bases, with 16 bases between them. The CDR3 DNA follows: TGTGCCAGCAGTTCGGGAAGAGGGTTTGGCACTGAAGCTTTCTTT. Amino acids: CASSSGRGFGTEAFF.

The chain couples TRBV7-2 to TRBJ2-1; tentative D call: TRBD2 (6 bases). Trimming took off 5 bases at V and 0 bases at J, with 14 bases between the two ends. Germline V lookup: CDR1 SGHTA, CDR2 FQGNSA. The CDR3 totals 16 residues. CDR3 sequence reads: CASSKLADYSYNEQFF. CDR3 nucleotide sequence: TGTGCCAGCAGCAAATTAGCGGACTACTCCTACAATGAGCAGTTCTTC.

This clonotype has ten or more counts. The chain uses TRBV28 and TRBJ1-2, with D unclear. Germline V gene data show CDR1 as MDHEN and CDR2 as SYDVKM. With 2 bases removed from V and 2 bases from J, the gap between germline ends came to 9 bases. This CDR3 is built from 14 residues. CDR3 protein: CASSLRFGNYGYTF. The CDR3 nucleotides are TGTGCCAGCAGTTTAAGGTTTGGGAACTATGGCTACACCTTC.

The chain recombines TRBV5-1 with TRBJ2-1; 8 bases map to TRBD2. CDR1 is SGHRS, CDR2 YFSETQ, per germline. The CDR3 spans 17 residues. Losses at the gene ends were 4 bases for V and 4 bases for J; bases not matched to a gene: 13. The CDR3 reads CASSPQGTGLGYNEQFF. CDR3 coding DNA: TGCGCCAGCAGCCCGCAGGGGACGGGACTAGGGTACAATGAGCAGTTCTTC.

This clonotype showed up just a few times. The rearrangement links TRBV7-9 to TRBJ2-3; D is possibly TRBD1 (6 bases). CDR1 and CDR2 (germline): SEHNR, FQNEAQ (reference sequence). This CDR3 is built from 13 residues. V lost 6 bases, J lost 5 bases, and 12 bases lay in between. The CDR3 spells CASSQGPLDTQYF. The CDR3 DNA is TGTGCCAGCAGTCAGGGGCCTTTAGATACGCAGTATTTT. Full variable domain (outside the CDR3, taken from reference TRBV7-9 and TRBJ2-3): DTGVSQNPRHKITKRGQNVTFRCDPISEHNRLYWYRQTLGQGPEFLTYFQNEAQLEKSRLLSDRFSAERPKGSFSTLEIQRTEQGDSAMYLCASSQGPLDTQYFGPGTRLTVL.